The 10 T cell receptor beta chains below all came from one sample that was sequenced in a study of neurological immune-mediated disorders. Time point indicated: longitudinal time-point 3. TCRdb reprocessed the 5' RACE reads with MiXCR, giving one entry per CDR3 protein. The sample has roughly 50,000 distinct CDR3 sequences; roughly 13% are singletons. The specimen sequenced was PBMCs. These receptors all stem from a male donor with HTLV-1-associated myelopathy (HAM/TSP).

The genes are TRBV10-2 and TRBJ1-3, with D possibly being TRBD1 (5 bases). V was trimmed by 10 bases and J by 2 bases, leaving 12 bases between them. Germline V gene lookup returns CDR1 WSHSY and CDR2 SAAADI. CDR3 length: 13 residues. The CDR3 loop is CATTWDAGNTIYF. CDR3 nucleotide sequence: TGCGCCACGACATGGGACGCTGGAAACACCATATATTTT.

Many counts were recorded for this clonotype. The J gene is TRBJ1-4, the V gene TRBV12-3 or TRBV12-4; TRBD1 agrees at 7 bases. The trim removed 2 bases at V and 5 bases at J, leaving 5 bases unmatched. This CDR3 contains 15 residues. CDR3 sequence reads: CASSLWVTGNEKLFF. Here the CDR3 DNA reads TGTGCCAGCAGTTTATGGGTGACAGGGAATGAAAAACTGTTTTTT.

Ten or more counts support this clonotype. This sequence joins TRBV7-3 and TRBJ2-5; the D is unclear. CDR1 and CDR2 from the germline V gene are SGHTA and FQGTGA. The V gene lost 5 bases and the J gene lost 5 bases, with 15 bases spanning the gap. This CDR3 is built from 14 residues. The CDR3 loop is CASSPLGPGETQYF. CDR3 nucleotides: TGTGCCAGCAGCCCCCTGGGTCCGGGCGAGACCCAGTACTTC.

This clonotype showed up many times. The rearrangement uses TRBV5-1 and TRBJ2-2; possibly TRBD1 for D (5 bases). Trimming removed 4 bases from V and 5 bases from J, with 6 bases in between. This CDR3 comprises 12 residues. Per germline, CDR1 SGHRS and CDR2 YFSETQ. In nucleotides, the CDR3 is TGCGCCAGCAGCCCAGGGACCGGGGAGCTGTTTTTT. Translation gives CASSPGTGELFF.

At least ten counts were recorded for this clonotype. The chain couples TRBV27 to TRBJ2-5, with D hard to call. The V end was cut by 3 bases, the J end by 2 bases, with 1 base between. CDR1 MNHEY and CDR2 SMNVEV come from the germline V gene (reference sequence). CDR3 length: 11 residues. CDR3 region: CASSFQETQYF. CDR3 DNA: TGTGCCAGCAGTTTTCAAGAGACCCAGTACTTC.

V and J are TRBV7-9 and TRBJ1-5, with D possibly TRBD1 on 5 matching bases. The CDR3 extends over 14 amino acids. Trimming cost V 6 bases and J 3 bases, with 12 bases left between them. The germline gives CDR1 SEHNR, CDR2 FQNEAQ (reference sequence). The CDR3 nucleotides read TGTGCCAGCAGTCCATTGGGGCCCAATCAGCCCCAGCATTTT. The encoded protein is CASSPLGPNQPQHF.

This clonotype was counted ten times or more. The chain is built from TRBV5-1 and TRBJ2-5, with D possibly matching TRBD2 (5 bases). This CDR3 has 12 amino acids. Germline CDR1 reads SGHRS; CDR2 reads YFSETQ. Trimming pared 2 bases from V and 5 bases from J, leaving 7 bases between. The DNA for the CDR3 is TGCGCCAGCAGCTTAAGAGGGGAGACCCAGTACTTC. The encoded protein is CASSLRGETQYF.

As to this clonotype: The final CDR3 position lacks the conserved phenylalanine or tryptophan, pointing to a likely read error. The rearrangement uses TRBV28 and TRBJ2-3; no reliable D call. This CDR3 has 12 residues. The germline V gene encodes CDR1 MDHEN and CDR2 SYDVKM. CDR3 sequence (DNA): TGTGCAAGCAAGGGTCCCCTTGGTACGCAGTATTAT. It codes for CASKGPLGTQYY.

This clonotype was seen ten or more times. J is TRBJ2-3 and V is TRBV15, with D possibly TRBD1 on 5 matching bases. V was shortened by 0 bases and J by 4 bases, with 11 bases between the two germline ends. Per germline, CDR1 LNHNV and CDR2 YYDKDF (reference sequence). There are 15 residues in the CDR3. Here the CDR3 DNA reads TGTGCCACCAGCAGAGATTTGGTAGGGGCAGATACGCAGTATTTT. Its protein product is CATSRDLVGADTQYF.

V gene TRBV11-2 combines with J gene TRBJ2-5; 12 bases agree with TRBD1. The CDR3 extends over 16 amino acids. Germline CDR1 is SGHAT and CDR2 is FQNNGV. With 6 bases clipped from V and 5 bases from J, the junction kept 10 bases outside the gene matches. CDR3 DNA: TGTGCCAGCAGATCAACCGGGACAGGGGGCTTTGAGACCCAGTACTTC. As protein: CASRSTGTGGFETQYF.